This T cell receptor beta chain was profiled in a study of T cell responses to AZD1222 COVID-19 vaccine. Clones were sequenced by immunoSEQ multiplex PCR, and TCRdb holds only the in-frame ones, with some missing. The sample lists some 190,000 clones, 80% to 90% occurring once. There are 17 residues in the CDR3. V gave up 4 bases and J gave up 7 bases; unmatched junction bases: 12. CDR1 and CDR2 (germline): MGHRA, YSYEKL. General study findings and limits: Spike-spanning, vaccine-associated CD4 TCRs were dominant at 160-218 and 743-854. The study identified only five or six AZD1222 recipients as seropositive at baseline.

About this clone itself: What it recognizes is unknown.

The source is an adult in good health. The sequencing used peripheral blood, collected on day 0 of AZD1222 vaccination. The chain uses TRBV4-1 and TRBJ1-6; 8 nucleotides match TRBD1. The CDR3 sequence: CASSLEAVQGGNSPLHF. DNA of the CDR3: TGCGCCAGCAGCCTTGAGGCGGTACAGGGGGGGAATTCACCCCTCCACTTT.